This T cell receptor beta chain was recorded in a study of cytomegalovirus exposure and HLA in healthy donors. This CDR3 spans 19 amino acids. Unmatched junction bases numbered 16, after V lost 2 bases and J lost 2 bases. Germline lookup yields CDR1 SGHVT and CDR2 SQSDAQ. This PCR relied on a set of 60 Vbeta primers and 13 Jbeta primers. Assay used: immunoSEQ multiplex PCR; TCRdb lists only in-frame clones, some missing. This sample's table reports tens of thousands of clones. Sample: PBMCs. This TCR was recovered from a female donor in good health and CMV-seronegative. V usage is TRBV7-4 and J usage is TRBJ2-7; 9 nucleotides match TRBD1. The CDR3 reads CASSLHSINRGLSAYEQYF. CDR3 bases: TGTGCCAGCAGCTTACATTCCATCAACAGGGGGCTAAGCGCCTACGAGCAGTACTTC.